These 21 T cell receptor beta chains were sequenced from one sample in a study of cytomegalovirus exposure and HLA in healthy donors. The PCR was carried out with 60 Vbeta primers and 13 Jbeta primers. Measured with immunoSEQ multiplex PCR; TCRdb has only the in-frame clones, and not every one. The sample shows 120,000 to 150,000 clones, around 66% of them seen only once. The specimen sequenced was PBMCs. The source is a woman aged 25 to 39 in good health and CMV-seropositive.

The CDR3 spells CASTSRRLNTGELFF. Here the CDR3 DNA reads TGTGCCAGCACTTCACGGAGACTGAACACCGGGGAGCTGTTTTTT. The chain uses TRBV7-8 and TRBJ2-2; no clear D. The germline V and J ends were trimmed by 7 bases and 1 base, with 13 bases remaining between them. Per germline, CDR1 SGHVS and CDR2 FQNEAQ. CDR3 length: 15 residues.

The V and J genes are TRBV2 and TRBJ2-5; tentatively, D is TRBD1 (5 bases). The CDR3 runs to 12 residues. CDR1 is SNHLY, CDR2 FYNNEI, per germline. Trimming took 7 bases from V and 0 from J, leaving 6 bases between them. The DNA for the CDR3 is TGTGCCAGCAAGGGGTACCAAGAGACCCAGTACTTC. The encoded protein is CASKGYQETQYF.

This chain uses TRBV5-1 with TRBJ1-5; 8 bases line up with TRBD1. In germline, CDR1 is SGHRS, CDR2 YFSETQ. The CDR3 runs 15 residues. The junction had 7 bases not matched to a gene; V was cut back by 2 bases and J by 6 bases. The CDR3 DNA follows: TGCGCCAGCAGCTTTGACAGGGGCCTGGGTCAGCCCCAGCATTTT. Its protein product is CASSFDRGLGQPQHF.

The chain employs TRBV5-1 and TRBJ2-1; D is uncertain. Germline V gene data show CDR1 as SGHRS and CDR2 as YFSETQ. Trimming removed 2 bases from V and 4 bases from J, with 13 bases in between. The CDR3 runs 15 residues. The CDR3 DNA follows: TGCGCCAGCAGCTTACCAGAAAGTTTTTACAATGAGCAGTTCTTC. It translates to CASSLPESFYNEQFF.

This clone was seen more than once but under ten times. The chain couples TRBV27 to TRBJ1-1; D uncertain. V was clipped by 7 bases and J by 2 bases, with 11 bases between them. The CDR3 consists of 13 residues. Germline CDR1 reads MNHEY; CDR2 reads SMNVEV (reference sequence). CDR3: CASTWTGNTEAFF. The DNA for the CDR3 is TGTGCCAGCACCTGGACGGGAAACACTGAAGCTTTCTTT.

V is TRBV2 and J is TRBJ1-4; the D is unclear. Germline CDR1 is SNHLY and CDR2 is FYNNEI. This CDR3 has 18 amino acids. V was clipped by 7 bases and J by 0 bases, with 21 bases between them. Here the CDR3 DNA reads TGTGCCAGCAAGAGGGCCCCTAGAACATCCGCAACTAATGAAAAACTGTTTTTT. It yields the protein CASKRAPRTSATNEKLFF.

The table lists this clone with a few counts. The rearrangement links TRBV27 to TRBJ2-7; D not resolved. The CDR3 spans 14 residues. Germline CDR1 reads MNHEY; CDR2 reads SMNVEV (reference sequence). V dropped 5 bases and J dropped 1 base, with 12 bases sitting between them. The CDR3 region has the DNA TGTGCCAGCAGTCCCCGCAGGCTATCCTACGAGCAGTACTTC. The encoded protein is CASSPRRLSYEQYF.

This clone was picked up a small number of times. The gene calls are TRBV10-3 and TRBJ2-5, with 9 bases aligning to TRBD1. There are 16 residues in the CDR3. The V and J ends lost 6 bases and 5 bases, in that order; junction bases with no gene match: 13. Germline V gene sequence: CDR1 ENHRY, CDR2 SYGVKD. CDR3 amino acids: CAIRASGTGSGETQYF. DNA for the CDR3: TGTGCCATCAGAGCATCGGGGACAGGGTCGGGTGAGACCCAGTACTTC.

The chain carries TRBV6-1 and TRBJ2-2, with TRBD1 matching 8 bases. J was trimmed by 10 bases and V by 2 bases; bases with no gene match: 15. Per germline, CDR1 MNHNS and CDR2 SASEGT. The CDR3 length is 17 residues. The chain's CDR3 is CASSEIVWAGGEPELFF. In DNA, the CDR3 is TGTGCCAGCAGTGAAATTGTTTGGGCAGGGGGCGAACCGGAGCTGTTTTTT.

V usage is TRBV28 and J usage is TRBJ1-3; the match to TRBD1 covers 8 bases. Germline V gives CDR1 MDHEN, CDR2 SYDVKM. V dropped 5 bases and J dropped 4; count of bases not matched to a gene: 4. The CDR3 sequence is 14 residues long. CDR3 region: CASSRTGRGNTIYF. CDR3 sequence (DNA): TGTGCCAGCAGTCGGACAGGGAGGGGAAACACCATATATTTT. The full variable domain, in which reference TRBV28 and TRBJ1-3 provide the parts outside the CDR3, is DVKVTQSSRYLVKRTGEKVFLECVQDMDHENMFWYRQDPGLGLRLIYFSYDVKMKEKGDIPEGYSVSREKKERFSLILESASTNQTSMYLCASSRTGRGNTIYFGEGSWLTVV.

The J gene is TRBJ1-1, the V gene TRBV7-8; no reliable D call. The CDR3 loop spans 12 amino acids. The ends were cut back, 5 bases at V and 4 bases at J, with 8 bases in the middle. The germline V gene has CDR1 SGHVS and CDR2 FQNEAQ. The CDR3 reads CASSQLATEAFF. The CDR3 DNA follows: TGTGCCAGCAGCCAATTGGCCACTGAAGCTTTCTTT.

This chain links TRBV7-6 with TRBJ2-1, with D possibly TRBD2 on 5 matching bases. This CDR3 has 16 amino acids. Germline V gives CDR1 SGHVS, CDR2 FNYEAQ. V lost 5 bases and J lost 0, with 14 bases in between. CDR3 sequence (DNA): TGTGCCAGCAGCCCTCCTGGTGGGAGCTCCTACAATGAGCAGTTCTTC. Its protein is CASSPPGGSSYNEQFF.

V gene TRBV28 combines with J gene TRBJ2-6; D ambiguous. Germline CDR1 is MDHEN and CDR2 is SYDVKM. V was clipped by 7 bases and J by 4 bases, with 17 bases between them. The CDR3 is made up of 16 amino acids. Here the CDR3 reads CASTQPYRRGANVLTF. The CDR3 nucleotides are TGTGCCAGCACCCAACCGTATCGGAGAGGGGCCAACGTCCTGACTTTC.

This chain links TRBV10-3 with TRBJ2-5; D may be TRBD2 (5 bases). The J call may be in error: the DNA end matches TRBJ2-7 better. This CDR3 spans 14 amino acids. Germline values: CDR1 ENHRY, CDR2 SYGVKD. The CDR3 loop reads CAISGGSISYEQYF. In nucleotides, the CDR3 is TGTGCCATCAGTGGAGGGAGTATCTCCTACGAGCAGTACTTC.

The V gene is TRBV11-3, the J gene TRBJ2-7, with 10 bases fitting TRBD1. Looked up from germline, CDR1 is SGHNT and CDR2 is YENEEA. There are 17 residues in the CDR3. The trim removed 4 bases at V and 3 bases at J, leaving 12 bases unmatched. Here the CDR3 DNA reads TGTGCCAGCAGCTACGGGGACAGGGGCCCCCACTACTACGAGCAGTACTTC. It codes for CASSYGDRGPHYYEQYF. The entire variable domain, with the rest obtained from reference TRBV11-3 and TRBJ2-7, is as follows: EAGVVQSPRYKIIEKKQPVAFWCNPISGHNTLYWYLQNLGQGPELLIRYENEEAVDDSQLPKDRFSAERLKGVDSTLKIQPAELGDSAVYLCASSYGDRGPHYYEQYFGPGTRLTVT.

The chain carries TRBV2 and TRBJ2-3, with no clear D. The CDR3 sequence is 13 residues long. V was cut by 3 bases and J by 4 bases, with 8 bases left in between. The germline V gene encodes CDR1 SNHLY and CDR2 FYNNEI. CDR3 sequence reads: CASSEVQADTQYF. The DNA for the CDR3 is TGTGCCAGCAGTGAGGTGCAGGCAGATACGCAGTATTTT.

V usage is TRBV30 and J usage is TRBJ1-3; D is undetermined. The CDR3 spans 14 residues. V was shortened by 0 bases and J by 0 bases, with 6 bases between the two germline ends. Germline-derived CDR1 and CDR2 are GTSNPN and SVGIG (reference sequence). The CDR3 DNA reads TGTGCCTGGAGTGTTGGCACCTCTGGAAACACCATATATTTT. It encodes CAWSVGTSGNTIYF. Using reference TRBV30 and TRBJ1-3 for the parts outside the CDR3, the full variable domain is SQTIHQWPATLVQPVGSPLSLECTVEGTSNPNLYWYRQAAGRGLQLLFYSVGIGQISSEVPQNLSASRPQDRQFILSSKKLLLSDSGFYLCAWSVGTSGNTIYFGEGSWLTVV.

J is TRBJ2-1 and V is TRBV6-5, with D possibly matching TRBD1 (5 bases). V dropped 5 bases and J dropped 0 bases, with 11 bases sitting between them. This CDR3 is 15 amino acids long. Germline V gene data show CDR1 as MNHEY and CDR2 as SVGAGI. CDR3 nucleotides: TGTGCCAGCAGTCACAGGTATAGCTCCTACAATGAGCAGTTCTTC. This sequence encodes CASSHRYSSYNEQFF.

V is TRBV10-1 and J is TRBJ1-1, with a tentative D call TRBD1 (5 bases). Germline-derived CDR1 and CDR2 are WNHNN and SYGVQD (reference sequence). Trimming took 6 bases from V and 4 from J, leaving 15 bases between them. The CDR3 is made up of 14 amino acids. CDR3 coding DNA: TGCGCCAGCAGCCCGGGGGGGAGGGTCACTGAAGCTTTCTTT. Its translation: CASSPGGRVTEAFF.

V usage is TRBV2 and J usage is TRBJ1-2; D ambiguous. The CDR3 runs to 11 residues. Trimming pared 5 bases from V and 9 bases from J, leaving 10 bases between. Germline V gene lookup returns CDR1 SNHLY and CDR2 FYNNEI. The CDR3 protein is CASSPYDSYTF. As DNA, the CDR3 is TGTGCCAGCAGTCCTTACGACAGCTACACCTTC.

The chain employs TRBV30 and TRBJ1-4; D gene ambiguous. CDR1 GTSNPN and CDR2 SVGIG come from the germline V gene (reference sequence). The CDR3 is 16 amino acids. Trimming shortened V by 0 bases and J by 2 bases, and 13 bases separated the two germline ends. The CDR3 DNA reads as TGTGCCTGGAGTGTGGCCTTCGGGTTTACTAATGAAAAACTGTTTTTT. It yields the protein CAWSVAFGFTNEKLFF.